This T cell receptor beta chain was identified in a study of control samples from healthy donors and cancer patients. In germline, CDR1 is KGHSH, CDR2 LQKENI. The CDR3 contains 13 residues. The germline V and J ends were trimmed by 1 base and 1 base, with 4 bases remaining between them. Sequenced by immunoSEQ multiplex PCR; TCRdb stores in-frame clones only, minus some. The sample records 100,000 to 150,000 clones, just under 95% being singletons. This TCR derives from a man under 40 in good health. The sequencing input was blood. V usage is TRBV18 and J usage is TRBJ1-1, with D unclear. CDR3 nucleotides: TGTGCCAGCTCACCACGGGCGAACACTGAAGCTTTCTTT. Amino acids: CASSPRANTEAFF.